The 23 T cell receptor beta chains presented below share a single source sample, sequenced in a study of T cell responses to AZD1222 COVID-19 vaccine. Data came from immunoSEQ multiplex PCR; TCRdb stores just in-frame clones and leaves some out. Of under 150,000 clones in the sample, around nine tenths were seen once. The sample was peripheral blood, taken on day 0 of AZD1222 vaccination. Receptor source: an adult in good health.

The V call is TRBV28, the J call TRBJ1-5; D remains unclear. Germline CDR1 reads MDHEN; CDR2 reads SYDVKM. V was shortened by 8 bases and J by 5 bases, with 16 bases between the two germline ends. CDR3 length: 14 amino acids. The CDR3: CASEGAGKDQPQHF. As DNA, the CDR3 is TGTGCCAGCGAAGGAGCGGGGAAGGATCAGCCCCAGCATTTT.

This chain joins TRBV27 and TRBJ2-7; D may be TRBD2 (6 bases). Trimming removed 6 bases at V and 3 bases at J, with 15 bases between. The germline V gene encodes CDR1 MNHEY and CDR2 SMNVEV (reference sequence). The CDR3 contains 14 residues. The DNA of the CDR3 is TGTGCCAGCAGCCTGGACGGGAGTGGCTACGAGCAGTACTTC. It codes for CASSLDGSGYEQYF.

This chain links TRBV29-1 with TRBJ2-7; D ambiguous. V gave up 7 bases and J gave up 2 bases, with 9 bases separating them. CDR1 and CDR2 (germline): SQVTM, ANQGSEA. This CDR3 comprises 11 residues. Written as DNA, the CDR3 is TGCAGCGGAATGATTGCCTACGAGCAGTACTTC. Translating it yields CSGMIAYEQYF.

The genes are TRBV10-3 and TRBJ1-2; the D gene is possibly TRBD1 (6 bases). CDR1 is ENHRY, CDR2 SYGVKD, per germline. V gave up 5 bases and J gave up 2 bases, with 12 bases separating them. The CDR3 runs 14 residues. The CDR3 protein is CAISLGQLNYGYTF. DNA for the CDR3: TGTGCCATCAGTCTAGGACAGCTAAACTATGGCTACACCTTC.

This sequence joins TRBV18 and TRBJ1-1; no clear D. The CDR3 extends over 14 amino acids. The germline V and J ends were trimmed by 4 bases and 8 bases, with 17 bases remaining between them. From germline, CDR1 is KGHSH and CDR2 LQKENI. CDR3: CASSLGGLLEEAFF. DNA for the CDR3: TGTGCCAGCTCACTCGGAGGGCTTTTAGAGGAAGCTTTCTTT.

The V gene is TRBV6-5, the J gene TRBJ2-7; the match to TRBD2 covers 11 bases. With 6 bases clipped from V and 0 bases from J, the junction kept 4 bases outside the gene matches. The CDR3 spans 15 residues. Germline V gene sequence: CDR1 MNHEY, CDR2 SVGAGI. The CDR3 coding sequence is TGTGCCAGCAGGATGGGACTAGCGGTCTCCTACGAGCAGTACTTC. This gives the protein CASRMGLAVSYEQYF.

This rearrangement joins TRBV6-5 to TRBJ1-5; D remains unclear. The CDR3 runs to 11 residues. Germline V gives CDR1 MNHEY, CDR2 SVGAGI. The V gene lost 4 bases and the J gene lost 12 bases, with 10 bases spanning the gap. CDR3 region: CASSLLGGQHF. The CDR3 coding sequence is TGTGCCAGCAGTTTACTGGGAGGCCAGCATTTT.

The chain employs TRBV28 and TRBJ2-1, with a tentative D call TRBD1 (5 bases). V lost 6 bases and J lost 7, with 22 bases in between. Germline assignment: CDR1 MDHEN and CDR2 SYDVKM. The CDR3 length is 16 residues. CDR3: CASRRFLDTLRNEQFF. CDR3 in DNA: TGTGCCAGCAGAAGATTCTTGGACACCCTCAGGAATGAGCAGTTCTTC.

This clone was seen a single time. CDR3 sequence: CSVGGLWGNTIYF. The CDR3 DNA reads TGCAGCGTTGGTGGTCTGTGGGGAAACACCATATATTTT. The chain joins TRBV29-1 to TRBJ1-3; no clear D gene. The CDR3 extends over 13 amino acids. V was trimmed by 4 bases and J by 4 bases, leaving 11 bases between them. Germline-derived CDR1 and CDR2 are SQVTM and ANQGSEA.

The rearrangement uses TRBV6-5 and TRBJ1-4; D is perhaps TRBD1 (5 bases). Trimming took off 3 bases at V and 4 bases at J, with 12 bases between the two ends. Germline V gene data show CDR1 as MNHEY and CDR2 as SVGAGI. CDR3 length: 15 residues. The CDR3 spells CASSYEGLDNEKLFF. The CDR3 DNA reads as TGTGCCAGCAGTTATGAGGGGTTGGATAATGAAAAACTGTTTTTT.

The CDR3 DNA is TGTGCCAGCAGTCGATTATTGGGCAATCAGCCCCAGCATTTT. Its protein product is CASSRLLGNQPQHF. The V and J genes are TRBV28 and TRBJ1-5; D gene ambiguous. The V and J ends lost 5 bases and 2 bases respectively, with 10 bases between them. This CDR3 has 14 amino acids. Germline V lookup: CDR1 MDHEN, CDR2 SYDVKM. The complete variable domain, with remaining parts taken from reference TRBV28 and TRBJ1-5, reads DVKVTQSSRYLVKRTGEKVFLECVQDMDHENMFWYRQDPGLGLRLIYFSYDVKMKEKGDIPEGYSVSREKKERFSLILESASTNQTSMYLCASSRLLGNQPQHFGDGTRLSIL.

The J gene is TRBJ1-3, the V gene TRBV6-5; 7 positions agree with TRBD1. This CDR3 has 13 amino acids. V gave up 6 bases and J gave up 1 base; unmatched junction bases: 0. CDR1 MNHEY and CDR2 SVGAGI come from the germline V gene. Here the CDR3 reads CASRTGSGNTIYF. In nucleotides, the CDR3 is TGTGCCAGCAGGACAGGGTCTGGAAACACCATATATTTT.

The chain is built from TRBV27 and TRBJ2-6; TRBD2 matches at 7 bases. Germline V gene sequence: CDR1 MNHEY, CDR2 SMNVEV (reference sequence). Germline trimming cut 2 bases from V and 1 base from J; bases unmatched to any gene: 5. The CDR3 is 17 residues long. Written as DNA, the CDR3 is TGTGCCAGCAGTTTAGGGGCGGGAGAGTCTGGGGCCAACGTCCTGACTTTC. As protein: CASSLGAGESGANVLTF.

The chain recombines TRBV3-1 (or the pseudogene TRBV3-2) with TRBJ2-2, with 7 nucleotides matching TRBD2. J gave up 4 bases and V 3 bases, and 5 bases lay outside the gene matches. The CDR3 consists of 15 residues. The germline gives CDR1 LGHDT, CDR2 YNNKEL (reference sequence). CDR3 sequence (DNA): TGTGCCAGCAGCCAGGAGGGGACTATCACCGGGGAGCTGTTTTTT. Its translation is CASSQEGTITGELFF.

The chain has TRBV1 and TRBJ2-5; the DNA was not used to check the table's D call, TRBD2. TRBV1 is marked as a pseudogene. CDR3 length equals 18 residues. DNA of the CDR3: TGCACCAGCAGCCAAGTATCCCTAGCGGGGGGACATCAAGAGACCCAGTACTTC. This encodes CTSSQVSLAGGHQETQYF.

The CDR3 region is CASSSDGTDNEKLFF. The CDR3 DNA reads as TGTGCCAGCAGCTCCGACGGGACAGATAATGAAAAACTGTTTTTT. The chain combines TRBV7-9 with TRBJ1-4; 7 bases align to TRBD1. The CDR3 runs 15 residues. Germline CDR1 and CDR2: SEHNR and FQNEAQ (reference sequence). Unmatched junction bases numbered 6, after V lost 4 bases and J lost 4 bases.

The chain has TRBV5-1 and TRBJ1-1; no definite D call. This CDR3 comprises 14 residues. V dropped 0 bases and J dropped 3 bases, with 9 bases sitting between them. Germline V lookup: CDR1 SGHRS, CDR2 YFSETQ. The CDR3 nucleotides are TGCGCCAGCAGCTTGGCCGCAGAAGACACTGAAGCTTTCTTT. It specifies CASSLAAEDTEAFF.

The chain couples TRBV25-1 to TRBJ2-1; a weak D match, TRBD1 (5 bases). The CDR3 contains 15 residues. The V end was cut by 5 bases, the J end by 0 bases, with 11 bases between. Per germline, CDR1 MGHDK and CDR2 SYGVNS. CDR3 DNA: TGTGCCAGCAGTCCATTGGGGCGCTCCTACAATGAGCAGTTCTTC. Translation: CASSPLGRSYNEQFF. Full variable domain (rest looked up from reference TRBV25-1 and TRBJ2-1): EADIYQTPRYLVIGTGKKITLECSQTMGHDKMYWYQQDPGMELHLIHYSYGVNSTEKGDLSSESTVSRIRTEHFPLTLESARPSHTSQYLCASSPLGRSYNEQFFGPGTRLTVL.

The V gene is TRBV4-1, the J gene TRBJ1-1; TRBD1 agrees at 8 bases. Germline-derived CDR1 and CDR2 are MGHRA and YSYEKL. The CDR3 contains 14 residues. The V gene end was trimmed by 1 base and the J gene end by 3 bases; junction bases not matched to a gene: 1. The CDR3 nucleotides read TGCGCCAGCAGCCAAGGGACAGGGTACACTGAAGCTTTCTTT. Its translation: CASSQGTGYTEAFF.

The chain joins TRBV2 to TRBJ2-4; D is ambiguous. Germline lookup yields CDR1 SNHLY and CDR2 FYNNEI. Trimming cost V 8 bases and J 0 bases, with 11 bases left between them. This CDR3 has 14 amino acids. CDR3 protein: CASGDDLAKNIQYF. As DNA, the CDR3 is TGTGCCAGCGGAGATGATTTAGCCAAAAACATTCAGTACTTC.

The rearrangement uses TRBV4-1 and TRBJ2-1, with a weak D call TRBD1 (6 bases). This CDR3 has 14 amino acids. CDR1 and CDR2 from the germline V gene are MGHRA and YSYEKL. Trimming took 1 base from V and 7 from J, leaving 11 bases between them. The CDR3 DNA follows: TGCGCCAGCAGCCAAGGGTACAGGGAGAATGAGCAGTTCTTC. Protein product: CASSQGYRENEQFF.

This chain connects TRBV25-1 to TRBJ2-7; D possibly matches TRBD1 or TRBD2 (5 bases each). Trimming took 1 base from V and 0 from J, leaving 7 bases between them. Germline V gene lookup returns CDR1 MGHDK and CDR2 SYGVNS. The CDR3 totals 14 residues. In nucleotides, the CDR3 is TGTGCCAGCAGTGAATGGGGGAGCTCCTACGAGCAGTACTTC. Its translation: CASSEWGSSYEQYF.

This chain connects TRBV9 to TRBJ2-1, with TRBD2 matching over 8 bases. There are 15 residues in the CDR3. V dropped 4 bases and J dropped 6; count of bases not matched to a gene: 9. Per germline, CDR1 SGDLS and CDR2 YYNGEE. As DNA, the CDR3 is TGTGCCAGCAGCATTCGGGAGGGAGGGAGCAATGAGCAGTTCTTC. This sequence encodes CASSIREGGSNEQFF.